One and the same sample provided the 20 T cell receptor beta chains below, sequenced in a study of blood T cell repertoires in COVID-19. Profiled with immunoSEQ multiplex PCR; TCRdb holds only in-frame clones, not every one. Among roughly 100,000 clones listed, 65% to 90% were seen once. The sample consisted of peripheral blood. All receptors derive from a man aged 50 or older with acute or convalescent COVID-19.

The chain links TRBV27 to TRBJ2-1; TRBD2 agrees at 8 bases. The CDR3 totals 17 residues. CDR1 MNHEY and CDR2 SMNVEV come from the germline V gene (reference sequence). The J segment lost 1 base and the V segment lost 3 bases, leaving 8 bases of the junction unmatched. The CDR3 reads CASSFRPGLESYNEQFF. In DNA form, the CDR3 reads TGTGCCAGCAGTTTCAGACCGGGACTAGAGTCCTACAATGAGCAGTTCTTC.

The CDR3 protein is CASSVRLAAGKNIQYF. CDR3 DNA: TGTGCCAGCAGCGTCAGACTAGCGGCAGGGAAAAACATTCAGTACTTC. The chain combines TRBV9 with TRBJ2-4; 9 bases match TRBD2. Unmatched junction bases numbered 7, after V lost 2 bases and J lost 4 bases. The CDR3 sequence is 16 residues long. Germline-derived CDR1 and CDR2 are SGDLS and YYNGEE.

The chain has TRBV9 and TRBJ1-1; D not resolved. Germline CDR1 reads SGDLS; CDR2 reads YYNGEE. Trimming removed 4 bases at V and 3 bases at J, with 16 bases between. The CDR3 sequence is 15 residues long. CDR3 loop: CASSPSPADYTEAFF. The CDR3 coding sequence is TGTGCCAGCAGCCCTAGCCCGGCAGATTACACTGAAGCTTTCTTT.

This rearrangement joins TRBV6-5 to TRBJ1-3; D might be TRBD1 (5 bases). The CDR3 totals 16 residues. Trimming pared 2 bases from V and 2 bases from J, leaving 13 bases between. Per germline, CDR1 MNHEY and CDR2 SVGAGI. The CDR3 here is CASSYGAGIAGNTIYF. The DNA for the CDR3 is TGTGCCAGCAGTTACGGGGCAGGAATAGCTGGAAACACCATATATTTT.

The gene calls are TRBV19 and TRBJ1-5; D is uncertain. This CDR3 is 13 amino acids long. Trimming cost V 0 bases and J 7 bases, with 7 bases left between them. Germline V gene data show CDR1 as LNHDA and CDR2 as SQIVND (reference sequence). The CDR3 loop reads CASSIDGAQPQHF. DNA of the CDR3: TGTGCCAGTAGTATAGACGGAGCCCAGCCCCAGCATTTT.

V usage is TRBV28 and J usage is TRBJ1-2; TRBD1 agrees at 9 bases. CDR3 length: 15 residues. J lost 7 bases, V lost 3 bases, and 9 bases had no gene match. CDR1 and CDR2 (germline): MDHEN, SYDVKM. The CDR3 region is CASSFGTGLFLGYTF. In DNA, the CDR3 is TGTGCCAGCAGTTTCGGGACAGGGTTATTTCTTGGCTACACCTTC.

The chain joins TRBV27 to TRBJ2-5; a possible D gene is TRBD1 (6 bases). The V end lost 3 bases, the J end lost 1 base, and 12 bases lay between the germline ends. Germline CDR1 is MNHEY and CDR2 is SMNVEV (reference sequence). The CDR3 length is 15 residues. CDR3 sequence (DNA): TGTGCCAGCAGTTTTGGGGGCCGAGGCCAAGAGACCCAGTACTTC. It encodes CASSFGGRGQETQYF.

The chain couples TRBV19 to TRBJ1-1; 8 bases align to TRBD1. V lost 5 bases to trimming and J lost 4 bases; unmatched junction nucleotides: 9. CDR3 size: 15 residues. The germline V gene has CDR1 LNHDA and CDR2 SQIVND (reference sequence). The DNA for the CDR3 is TGTGCCAGTAGTCCGCGACAGGGGACGGGCACTGAAGCTTTCTTT. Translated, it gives CASSPRQGTGTEAFF.

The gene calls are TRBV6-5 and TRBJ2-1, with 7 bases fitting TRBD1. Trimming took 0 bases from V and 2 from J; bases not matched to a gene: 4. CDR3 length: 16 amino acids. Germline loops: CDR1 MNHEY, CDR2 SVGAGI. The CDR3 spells CASSYSKGAAYNEQFF. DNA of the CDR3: TGTGCCAGCAGTTACTCGAAGGGGGCTGCCTACAATGAGCAGTTCTTC.

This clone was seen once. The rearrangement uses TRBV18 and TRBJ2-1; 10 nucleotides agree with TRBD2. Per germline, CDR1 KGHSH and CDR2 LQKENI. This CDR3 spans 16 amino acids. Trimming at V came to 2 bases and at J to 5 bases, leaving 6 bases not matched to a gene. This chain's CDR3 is CASSPRTSGFDNEQFF. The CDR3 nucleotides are TGTGCCAGCTCACCAAGGACTAGCGGATTCGACAATGAGCAGTTCTTC.

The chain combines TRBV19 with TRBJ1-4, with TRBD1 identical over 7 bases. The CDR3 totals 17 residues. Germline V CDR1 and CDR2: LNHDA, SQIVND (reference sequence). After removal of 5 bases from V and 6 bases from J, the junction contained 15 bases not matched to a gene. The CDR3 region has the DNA TGTGCCAGTAGTTTAACGCCATTCGGGACAGAACATGAAAAACTGTTTTTT. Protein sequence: CASSLTPFGTEHEKLFF. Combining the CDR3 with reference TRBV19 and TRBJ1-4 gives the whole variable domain DGGITQSPKYLFRKEGQNVTLSCEQNLNHDAMYWYRQDPGQGLRLIYYSQIVNDFQKGDIAEGYSVSREKKESFPLTVTSAQKNPTAFYLCASSLTPFGTEHEKLFFGSGTQLSVL.

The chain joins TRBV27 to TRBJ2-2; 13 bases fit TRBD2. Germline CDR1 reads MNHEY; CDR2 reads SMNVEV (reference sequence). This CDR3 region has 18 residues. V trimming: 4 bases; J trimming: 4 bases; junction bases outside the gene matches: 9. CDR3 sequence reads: CASSSTSGGLRTTGELFF. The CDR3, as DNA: TGTGCCAGCAGTTCGACTAGCGGGGGGCTCCGGACCACCGGGGAGCTGTTTTTT.

The CDR3 DNA reads TGTGCCAGCAGCGGGGGACAGGACACTGAAGCTTTCTTT. Its protein is CASSGGQDTEAFF. The genes are TRBV5-4 and TRBJ1-1, with 8 nucleotides matching TRBD1. This CDR3 is 13 amino acids long. The V segment lost 4 bases and the J segment 3 bases; nucleotides outside the gene matches: 2. Germline values: CDR1 SGHNT, CDR2 YYREEE (reference sequence).

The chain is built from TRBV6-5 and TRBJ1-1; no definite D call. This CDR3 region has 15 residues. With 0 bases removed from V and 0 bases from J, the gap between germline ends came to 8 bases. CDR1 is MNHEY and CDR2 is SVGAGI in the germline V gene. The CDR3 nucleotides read TGTGCCAGCAGTTACTCGGTGACAATGAACACTGAAGCTTTCTTT. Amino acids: CASSYSVTMNTEAFF.

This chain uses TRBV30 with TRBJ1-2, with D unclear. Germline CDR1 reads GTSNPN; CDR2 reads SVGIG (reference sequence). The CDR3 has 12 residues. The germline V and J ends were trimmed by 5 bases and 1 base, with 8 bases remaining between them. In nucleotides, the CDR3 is TGTGCCTGGGGAGTGAGTAACTATGGCTACACCTTC. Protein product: CAWGVSNYGYTF.

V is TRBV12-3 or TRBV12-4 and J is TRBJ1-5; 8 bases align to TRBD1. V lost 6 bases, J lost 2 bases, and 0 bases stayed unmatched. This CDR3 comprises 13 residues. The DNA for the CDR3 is TGTGCCAGCAGGACAGGGGGCAATCAGCCCCAGCATTTT. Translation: CASRTGGNQPQHF.

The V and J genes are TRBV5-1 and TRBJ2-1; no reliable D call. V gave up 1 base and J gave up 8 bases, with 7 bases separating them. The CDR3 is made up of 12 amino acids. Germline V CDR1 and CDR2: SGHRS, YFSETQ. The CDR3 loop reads CASSLRRDEQFF. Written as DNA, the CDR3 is TGCGCCAGCAGCTTGCGGAGAGATGAGCAGTTCTTC.

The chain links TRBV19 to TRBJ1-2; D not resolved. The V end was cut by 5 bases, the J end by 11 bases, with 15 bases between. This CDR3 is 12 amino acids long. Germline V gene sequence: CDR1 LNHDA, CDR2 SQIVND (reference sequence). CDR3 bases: TGTGCCAGTAGTTTGAGGGTACAGAGTTACACCTTC. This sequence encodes CASSLRVQSYTF.

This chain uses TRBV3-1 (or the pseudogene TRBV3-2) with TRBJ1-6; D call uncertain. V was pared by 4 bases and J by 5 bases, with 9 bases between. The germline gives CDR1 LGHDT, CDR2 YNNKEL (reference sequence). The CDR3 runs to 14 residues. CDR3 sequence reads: CASSPARDNSPLHF. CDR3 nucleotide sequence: TGTGCCAGCAGCCCGGCGAGGGATAATTCACCCCTCCACTTT.

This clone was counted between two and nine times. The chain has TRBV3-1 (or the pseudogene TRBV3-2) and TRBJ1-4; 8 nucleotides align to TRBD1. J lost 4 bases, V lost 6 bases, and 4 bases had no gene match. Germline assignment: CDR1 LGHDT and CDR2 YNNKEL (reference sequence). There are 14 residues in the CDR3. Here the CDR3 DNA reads TGTGCCAGCAGGCGGACAGGGTTTAATGAAAAACTGTTTTTT. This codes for CASRRTGFNEKLFF.